The present TCR beta chain was sequenced within a study of cytomegalovirus exposure and HLA in healthy donors. Study-wide findings and caveats: In a later analysis, a genetic analysis reported fewer productive-TCR N-insertions in an Asian-associated ancestry cluster than the cohort average. Presence/absence analyses assumed roughly uniform sequencing depth across donors, which may not hold. The study listed 150 to 200 cytomegalovirus-associated TCR beta chains.

Worth noting for this clone: Its specificity is not known.

The PCR employed 60 Vbeta primers together with 13 Jbeta primers. The table came from immunoSEQ multiplex PCR; TCRdb's copy has only in-frame clones and leaves some out. The table has more than 95,000 clones, more than 65% seen once. The sequenced material came from PBMCs. This receptor was identified in a man between 40 and 49 years old in good health and CMV-seropositive.

CDR3 loop: CASSLNGGGTEAFF. CDR3 DNA: TGTGCCAGCAGTTTAAATGGGGGAGGGACTGAAGCTTTCTTT. V gene TRBV27 combines with J gene TRBJ1-1, with a possible D match to TRBD1 (5 bases). The CDR3 loop spans 14 amino acids. V was trimmed by 2 bases and J by 5 bases, leaving 12 bases between them. Looked up from germline, CDR1 is MNHEY and CDR2 is SMNVEV (reference sequence).